This record concerns one T cell receptor (beta chain) sequence. This clonotype was detected many times. No antigen is known for it. Base qualities were left out, and no much larger clone turns up one base away. Ficoll-Paque density gradient centrifugation was the method used to isolate PBMCs. From the germline V gene (reference sequence), CDR1 is LGHDT and CDR2 is YNNKEL. The CDR3 spans 15 residues, from the cysteine through the phenylalanine. The read is trimmed to its CDR3 DNA, 45 bases read in frame from base 1. Trimming takes 7 bases from V and 2 bases from J, and the germline ends sit 14 bases apart. The data were taken from a study of T-cell memory formation after mild COVID-19 listed by TCRdb under 2021. Some background on the complete study: TCR sequence clusters from the two donors were largely donor specific. The cohort comprised two young, previously healthy adult volunteers, one female and one male. In two donors, T-cell clones that expanded and contracted after mild COVID-19 were tracked by sequencing TCRalpha and TCRbeta repertoires over time. Overall study outcomes, separate from this receptor: From day 15 to 85, contracting clones showed balanced CD4/CD8 phenotypes, whereas a second wave of clones that expanded from day 15 to 37 leaned towards CD4+. SARS-CoV-2 specificity was not confirmed for the second-wave clones peaking on day 37. Contracting CD4+ clones turned up mainly in the CM and EM memory subsets, whereas EMRA was where CD8+ clones were enriched. Some responding clones were found in pre-infection memory, which suggests that pre-existing cross-reactive memory T cells took part in the SARS-CoV-2 response. The study covered only two mild cases, and larger cohorts including severe cases with pre-infection samples were considered necessary.

Reads for this sample came from an Illumina NovaSeq 6000. Using 5'RACE with constant-segment primers, TCRalpha and TCRbeta cDNA libraries were constructed, with sample barcodes and unique molecular identifiers added in the process. RNA was extracted from every sample with Trizol reagent. Amplification of the libraries took two PCR steps, and the second step added a second sample barcode plus Illumina TruSeq adapters. The libraries were sequenced on an Illumina NovaSeq using 2 x 150 bp paired-end reads. The authors' pipeline ran thus. The reads were demultiplexed and collapsed into UMI-guided consensus sequences using migec v1.2.7. Using mixcr v2.1.11, UMI consensuses were aligned to TRA and TRB V and J templates and then assembled into clonotypes. A clonotype was counted as expanded or contracted only if both edgeR and NoisET called the change significant, with noise models trained on biological replicates. For edgeR calls, a false discovery rate-adjusted p below 0.01 and a log2 fold-change threshold of 1 were applied. As an exploratory analysis of dynamics, max-normalized trajectories of the 1000 most abundant clonotypes were examined by PCA with hierarchical clustering. Separately sequenced CD4+ and CD8+ repertoires were used to assign the CD4 or CD8 phenotype of responding clones. Using fastp at Q25 and MiXCR, TCRdb reprocessed the public reads and kept productive beta chains. Under each unique CDR3 protein, matching rows form one entry showing the most common genes and DNA. Clone size and V and J calls follow TCRdb, not the original study. Counted in this sample were some 210,000 distinct CDR3 sequences; roughly 10% of them appeared once. Roughly 3% of the sample rests with the top ten.

The chain couples TRBV3-1 to TRBJ2-2; TRBD2 could be the D gene, as 6 bases match. This TCR derives from a man younger than 35 who had mild COVID-19 (a few samples of this study predate the infection). The sample titles of this study are shuffled in the database, so cell type and time point are left out; the donor was told from shared clones. Sequenced sample: PBMCs or a T cell subset sorted from them (not recorded which). The CDR3 protein: CASNPGLQNTGELFF. The bases are TGTGCCAGCAACCCGGGACTCCAAAACACCGGGGAGCTGTTTTTT.